This record concerns one TCR beta chain sequence. The sample originates from a study of shared T cell receptors in the human thymus. Sequencing used immunoSEQ multiplex PCR; TCRdb keeps in-frame clones, though not all of them. The sample shows about 710,000 clones, around 87% of them seen only once. The CDR3 spans 18 residues. Germline CDR1 reads SGHTA; CDR2 reads FQGTGA. V lost 4 bases, J lost 7 bases, and 19 bases stayed unmatched. The same data also went into a second study, on human thymus T cells. From that report: Among the donors, all were healthy Finnish infants having corrective surgery for congenital heart defects. The thymus was resected at corrective cardiac surgery. An apparent bias in V and J gene usage was seen in thymic and blood repertoires.

Sample: thymocytes. The sequence was obtained from a boy under three years old with a congenital heart defect. The V gene is TRBV7-3, the J gene TRBJ2-7; 10 nucleotides align to TRBD1. This chain's CDR3 is CASSSGTGAAGPLGEQYF. The CDR3, as DNA: TGTGCCAGCAGCTCCGGGACAGGGGCCGCCGGGCCATTGGGGGAGCAGTACTTC.